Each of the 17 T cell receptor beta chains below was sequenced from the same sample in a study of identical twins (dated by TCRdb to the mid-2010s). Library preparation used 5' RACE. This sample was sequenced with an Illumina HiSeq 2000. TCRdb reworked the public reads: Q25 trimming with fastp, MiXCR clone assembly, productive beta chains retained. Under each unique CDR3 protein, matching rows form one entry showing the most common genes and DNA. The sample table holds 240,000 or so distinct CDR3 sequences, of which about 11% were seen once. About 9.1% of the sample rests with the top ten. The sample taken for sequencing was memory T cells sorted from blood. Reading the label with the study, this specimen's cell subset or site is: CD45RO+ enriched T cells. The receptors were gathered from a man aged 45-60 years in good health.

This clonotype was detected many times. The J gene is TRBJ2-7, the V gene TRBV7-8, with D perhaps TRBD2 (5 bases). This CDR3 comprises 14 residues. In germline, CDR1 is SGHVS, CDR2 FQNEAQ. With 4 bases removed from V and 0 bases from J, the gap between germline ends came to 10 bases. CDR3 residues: CASSSGLLSYEQYF. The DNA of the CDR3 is TGTGCCAGCAGCTCCGGACTTCTCTCCTACGAGCAGTACTTC. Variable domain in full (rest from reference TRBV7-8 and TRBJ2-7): GAGVSQSPRYKVAKRGQDVALRCDPISGHVSLFWYQQALGQGPEFLTYFQNEAQLDKSGLPSDRFFAERPEGSVSTLKIQRTQQEDSAVYLCASSSGLLSYEQYFGPGTRLTVT.

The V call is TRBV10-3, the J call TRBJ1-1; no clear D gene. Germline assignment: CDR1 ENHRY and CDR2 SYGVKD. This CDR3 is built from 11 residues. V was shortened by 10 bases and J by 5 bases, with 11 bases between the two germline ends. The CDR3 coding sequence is TGTGCCAGCGCTAGAGGGACTGAAGCTTTCTTT. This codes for CASARGTEAFF.

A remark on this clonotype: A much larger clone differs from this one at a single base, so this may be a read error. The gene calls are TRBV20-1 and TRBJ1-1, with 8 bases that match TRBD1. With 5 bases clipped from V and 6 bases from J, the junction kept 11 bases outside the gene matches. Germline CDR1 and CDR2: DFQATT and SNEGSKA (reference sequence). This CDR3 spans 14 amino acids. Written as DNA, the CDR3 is TGCAGTGCTGACAGGGGAATGGGTTTGGCTGAAGCTTTCTTT. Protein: CSADRGMGLAEAFF.

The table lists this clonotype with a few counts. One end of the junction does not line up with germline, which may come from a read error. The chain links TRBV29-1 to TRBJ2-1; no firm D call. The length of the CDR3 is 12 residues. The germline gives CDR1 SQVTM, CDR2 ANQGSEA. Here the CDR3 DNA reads TGCAGCGTGGAAGCTAGCTACAATGAGCAGTTCTTC. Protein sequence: CSVEASYNEQFF.

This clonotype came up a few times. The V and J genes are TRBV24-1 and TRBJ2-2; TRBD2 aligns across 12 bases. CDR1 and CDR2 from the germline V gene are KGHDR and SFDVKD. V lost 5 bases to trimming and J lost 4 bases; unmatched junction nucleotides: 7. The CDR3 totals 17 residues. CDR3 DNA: TGTGCCACCAGTGGTCTAGCGGGGGGGCCGGTCACCGGGGAGCTGTTTTTT. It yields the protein CATSGLAGGPVTGELFF.

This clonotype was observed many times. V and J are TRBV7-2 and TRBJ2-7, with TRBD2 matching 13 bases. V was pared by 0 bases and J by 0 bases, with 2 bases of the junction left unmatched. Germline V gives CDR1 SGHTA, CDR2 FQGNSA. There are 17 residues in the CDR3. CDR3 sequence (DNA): TGTGCCAGCAGCTTAGCGACTAGCGGGGGGAGCTCCTACGAGCAGTACTTC. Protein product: CASSLATSGGSSYEQYF.

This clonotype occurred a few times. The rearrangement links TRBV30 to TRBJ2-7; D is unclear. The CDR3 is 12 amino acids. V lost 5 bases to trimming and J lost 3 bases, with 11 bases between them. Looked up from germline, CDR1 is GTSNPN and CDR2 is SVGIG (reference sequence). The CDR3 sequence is CAWGPKGYEQYF. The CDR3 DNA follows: TGTGCCTGGGGCCCCAAGGGCTACGAGCAGTACTTC.

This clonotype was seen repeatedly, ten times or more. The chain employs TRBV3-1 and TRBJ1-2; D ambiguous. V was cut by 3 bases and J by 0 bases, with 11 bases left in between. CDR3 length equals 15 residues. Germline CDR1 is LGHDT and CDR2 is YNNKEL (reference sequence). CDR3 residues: CASSQGSSANYGYTF. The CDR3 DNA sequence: TGTGCCAGCAGCCAGGGGTCCTCAGCTAACTATGGCTACACCTTC.

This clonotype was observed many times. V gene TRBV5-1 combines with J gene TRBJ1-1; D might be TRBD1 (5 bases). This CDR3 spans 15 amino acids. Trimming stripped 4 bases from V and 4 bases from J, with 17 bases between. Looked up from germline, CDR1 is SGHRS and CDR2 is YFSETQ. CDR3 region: CASSPDSTVSTEAFF. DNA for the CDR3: TGCGCCAGCAGCCCTGACAGCACCGTCAGCACTGAAGCTTTCTTT.

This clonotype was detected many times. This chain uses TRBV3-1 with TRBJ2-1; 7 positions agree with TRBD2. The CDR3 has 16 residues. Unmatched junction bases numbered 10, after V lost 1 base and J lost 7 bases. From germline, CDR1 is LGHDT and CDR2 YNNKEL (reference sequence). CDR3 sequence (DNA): TGTGCCAGCAGCCAAGGTCGGGTAGCGGGCAGGAATGAGCAGTTCTTC. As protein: CASSQGRVAGRNEQFF.

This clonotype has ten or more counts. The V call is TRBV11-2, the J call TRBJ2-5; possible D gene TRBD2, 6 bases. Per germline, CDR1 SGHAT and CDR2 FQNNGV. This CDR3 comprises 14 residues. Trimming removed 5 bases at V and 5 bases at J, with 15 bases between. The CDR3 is CASSTVDYSETQYF. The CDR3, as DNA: TGTGCCAGCAGCACCGTGGACTACTCGGAGACCCAGTACTTC.

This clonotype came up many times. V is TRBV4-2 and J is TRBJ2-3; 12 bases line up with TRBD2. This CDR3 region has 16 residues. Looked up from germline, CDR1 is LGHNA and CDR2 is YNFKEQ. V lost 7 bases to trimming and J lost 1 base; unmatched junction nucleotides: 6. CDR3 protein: CASKPSGRGGTDTQYF. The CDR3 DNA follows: TGTGCCAGCAAACCTAGCGGGAGGGGTGGCACAGATACGCAGTATTTT.

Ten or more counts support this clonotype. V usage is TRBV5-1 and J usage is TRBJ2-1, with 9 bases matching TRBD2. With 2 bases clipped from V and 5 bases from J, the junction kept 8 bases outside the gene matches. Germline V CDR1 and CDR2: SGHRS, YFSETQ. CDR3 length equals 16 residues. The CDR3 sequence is CASSFFSSGINNEQFF. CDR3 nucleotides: TGCGCCAGCAGCTTTTTTTCTAGCGGGATAAACAATGAGCAGTTCTTC.

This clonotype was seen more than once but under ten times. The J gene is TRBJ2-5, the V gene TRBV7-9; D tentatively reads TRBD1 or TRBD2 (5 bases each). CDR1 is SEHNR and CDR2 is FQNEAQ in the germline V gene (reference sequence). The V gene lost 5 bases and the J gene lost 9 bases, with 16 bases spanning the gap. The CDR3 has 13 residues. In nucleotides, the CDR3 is TGTGCCAGCAGCCCGGGACCGGTCGGGGCCCAGTACTTC. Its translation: CASSPGPVGAQYF.

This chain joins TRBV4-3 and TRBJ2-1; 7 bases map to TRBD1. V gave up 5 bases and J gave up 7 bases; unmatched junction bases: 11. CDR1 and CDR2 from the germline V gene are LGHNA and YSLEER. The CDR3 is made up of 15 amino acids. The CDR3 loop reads CASSSLAGGLNEQFF. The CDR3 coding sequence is TGCGCCAGCAGCTCCTTAGCAGGGGGTCTAAATGAGCAGTTCTTC.

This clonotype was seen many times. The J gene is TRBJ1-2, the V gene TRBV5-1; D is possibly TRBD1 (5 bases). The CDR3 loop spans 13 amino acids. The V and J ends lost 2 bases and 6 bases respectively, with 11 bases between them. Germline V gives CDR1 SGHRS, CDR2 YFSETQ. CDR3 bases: TGCGCCAGCAGCTTCCAGACAGTCCATGGCTACACCTTC. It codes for CASSFQTVHGYTF.

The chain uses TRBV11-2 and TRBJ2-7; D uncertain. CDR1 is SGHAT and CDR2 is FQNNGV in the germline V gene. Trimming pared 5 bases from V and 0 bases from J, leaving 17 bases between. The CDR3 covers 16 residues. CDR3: CASSRETQSRSYEQYF. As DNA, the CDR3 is TGTGCCAGCAGCCGAGAAACCCAGTCACGCTCCTACGAGCAGTACTTC. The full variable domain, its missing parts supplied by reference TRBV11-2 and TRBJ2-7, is EAGVAQSPRYKIIEKRQSVAFWCNPISGHATLYWYQQILGQGPKLLIQFQNNGVVDDSQLPKDRFSAERLKGVDSTLKIQPAKLEDSAVYLCASSRETQSRSYEQYFGPGTRLTVT.